The rows below give T cell receptor beta chains drawn from one sample of a study of shared clonotypes between healthy human individuals. Here immunoSEQ multiplex PCR was the method, and the copy in TCRdb shows in-frame clones only, minus some. This table holds 2 million to 3 million clones, over 85% found once. The sample consisted of naive CD4+ T cells from PBMCs. All receptors derive from a man aged 18-30 years in good health. Some clones in this sample may be carry-over from other donors' samples. The CDR3 runs from the conserved cysteine through the conserved F or W. The D gene is left open where the match is weak. Only part of the rows carry a size: once, few, many, or a class if the clone is expanded.

CSVAQGAYYGYTF,TGCAGCGTCGCCCAGGGCGCCTACTATGGCTACACCTTC,TRBV29-1,TRBJ1-2,NA,NA
CASSVSDLTGGAYNEQFF,TGTGCCAGCAGCGTTAGTGACTTAACAGGTGGGGCCTACAATGAGCAGTTCTTC,TRBV4-2,TRBJ2-1,NA,NA
CASSLGQYTGELFF,TGCGCCAGCAGCTTGGGTCAGTACACCGGGGAGCTGTTTTTT,TRBV5-1,TRBJ2-2,NA,NA
CASSLAKTGNTEAFF,TGTGCCAGCAGCCTAGCTAAGACAGGGAACACTGAAGCTTTCTTT,TRBV5-4,TRBJ1-1,NA,NA
CASSLEGGNGQPQHF,TGCGCCAGCAGCTTGGAGGGCGGGAATGGCCAGCCCCAGCATTTT,TRBV5-1,TRBJ1-5,NA,NA
CAWTIRSGVPTYEQYF,TGTGCCTGGACCATACGGAGCGGCGTGCCCACCTACGAGCAGTACTTC,TRBV30,TRBJ2-7,NA,NA
CASSYHLAGSYEQYF,TGTGCCAGCAGTTATCATCTAGCGGGTTCCTACGAGCAGTACTTC,TRBV6-5,TRBJ2-7,TRBD2,NA
CASSSDRGRLEAFF,TGTGCCAGCAGCTCCGACAGGGGGCGTCTAGAAGCTTTCTTT,TRBV5-6,TRBJ1-1,TRBD1,NA
CASSFTPGFYEQYF,TGCGCCAGCAGCTTTACCCCGGGTTTCTACGAGCAGTACTTC,TRBV5-1,TRBJ2-7,NA,once
CASSLHRGEKLFF,TGTGCCAGCAGCCTCCACAGGGGTGAAAAACTGTTTTTT,TRBV7-2,TRBJ1-4,TRBD1,NA
CASSPDSSVGQKLFF,TGCGCCAGCAGCCCCGACAGTTCTGTGGGACAAAAACTGTTTTTT,TRBV5-1,TRBJ1-4,NA,NA
CASSPGQGLEETQYF,TGTGCCAGCAGCCCAGGACAGGGCCTAGAAGAGACCCAGTACTTC,TRBV7-3,TRBJ2-5,TRBD1,NA
CASSFAAGEKGNEQFF,TGTGCCAGCAGCTTCGCAGCGGGAGAAAAGGGCAATGAGCAGTTCTTC,TRBV7-9,TRBJ2-1,TRBD2,NA
CASSLRTGAEQYF,TGTGCCAGCAGTTTACGGACAGGGGCCGAGCAGTACTTC,TRBV27,TRBJ2-7,TRBD1,NA
CASSLEGGGNQPQHF,TGCGCCAGCAGCTTGGAAGGGGGTGGCAATCAGCCCCAGCATTTT,TRBV5-1,TRBJ1-5,NA,NA
CSVNRVAGEKLFF,TGCAGCGTTAACAGGGTGGCAGGGGAAAAACTGTTTTTT,TRBV29-1,TRBJ1-4,NA,NA
CASSPPGLAADTQYF,TGTGCCAGCAGTCCTCCGGGACTAGCGGCTGATACGCAGTATTTT,TRBV25-1,TRBJ2-3,TRBD2,once
CASSWDSSQETQYF,TGTGCCAGCTCCTGGGACAGCAGCCAAGAGACCCAGTACTTC,TRBV18,TRBJ2-5,TRBD1,once
CASTQGGSYNEQFF,TGTGCCAGCACCCAGGGTGGTTCCTACAATGAGCAGTTCTTC,TRBV5-5,TRBJ2-1,NA,once
CATSRVETGNRRSNQPQHF,TGTGCCACCAGCAGAGTCGAGACAGGGAATCGTCGTAGCAATCAGCCCCAGCATTTT,TRBV15,TRBJ1-5,TRBD1,NA
CASSLALRGRPGYTF,TGTGCCAGCAGTTTAGCACTAAGGGGGCGACCTGGCTACACCTTC,TRBV28,TRBJ1-2,TRBD1,once
CASSLAGHYEQYF,TGTGCCAGCAGTCTAGCGGGGCACTACGAGCAGTACTTC,TRBV27,TRBJ2-7,TRBD2,NA
CASIGSAEAFF,TGTGCCAGTATTGGGAGCGCTGAAGCTTTCTTT,TRBV19,TRBJ1-1,NA,NA
CASSQERWTSGRAGDTQYF,TGCGCCAGCAGCCAAGAAAGGTGGACTAGCGGGAGGGCAGGAGATACGCAGTATTTT,TRBV4-3,TRBJ2-3,TRBD2,NA
CASSLGQGIGYTF,TGTGCCAGCAGCTTGGGACAGGGGATCGGCTACACCTTC,TRBV11-2,TRBJ1-2,TRBD1,NA
CASSLSKGKGSYEQYF,TGTGCCAGCAGTTTATCAAAGGGAAAGGGCTCCTACGAGCAGTACTTC,TRBV27,TRBJ2-7,NA,NA
CAWKDPGFDNSPLHF,TGTGCCTGGAAGGATCCGGGGTTTGATAATTCACCCCTCCACTTT,TRBV30,TRBJ1-6,NA,once
CATSLQGRETQYF,TGTGCCACCAGCCTGCAAGGGCGAGAGACCCAGTACTTC,TRBV15,TRBJ2-5,NA,NA
CASGDRERHF,TGTGCCAGTGGGGACAGGGAAAGGCATTTT,TRBV19,TRBJ1-5,TRBD1,few
CASSRPPGGPSFEQYF,TGTGCCAGCAGCCGCCCCCCGGGAGGGCCTAGTTTCGAGCAGTACTTC,TRBV7-6,TRBJ2-7,TRBD2,NA
CASSGTGFLTGANEKLFF,TGTGCCAGCAGTGGTACAGGGTTCCTCACTGGGGCTAATGAAAAACTGTTTTTT,TRBV28,TRBJ1-4,NA,NA
CASSVVGSSEEQFF,TGTGCCAGCAGCGTAGTGGGTAGCTCGGAGGAGCAGTTCTTC,TRBV9,TRBJ2-1,NA,NA
CASSRTGAEVLSEAFF,TGTGCCAGCAGCAGGACAGGGGCCGAGGTTTTATCTGAAGCTTTCTTT,TRBV5-6,TRBJ1-1,TRBD1,once
CASSLTSLGQGTYNEQFF,TGCGCCAGCAGCTTGACCTCCTTGGGACAGGGTACCTACAATGAGCAGTTCTTC,TRBV5-1,TRBJ2-1,TRBD1,once
CASKSSNRYIIYGYTF,TGTGCCAGCAAATCCTCAAATCGTTACATAATTTATGGCTACACCTTC,TRBV28,TRBJ1-2,NA,NA
CSGTEPNTGELFF,TGCAGCGGGACAGAACCGAACACCGGGGAGCTGTTTTTT,TRBV29-1,TRBJ2-2,NA,NA
CASTWDLMGEQYF,TGTGCCAGCACGTGGGATCTAATGGGGGAGCAGTACTTC,TRBV28,TRBJ2-7,NA,NA
CASSLTPSGYTGELFF,TGTGCCAGCAGCTTAACACCCTCGGGATACACCGGGGAGCTGTTTTTT,TRBV7-3,TRBJ2-2,NA,NA
CASSSRTGFYEQYF,TGTGCCAGCTCTTCCAGGACAGGCTTCTACGAGCAGTACTTC,TRBV18,TRBJ2-7,TRBD1,NA
CASSVGQGEWPQHF,TGTGCCAGCAGCGTGGGACAGGGAGAATGGCCCCAGCATTTT,TRBV9,TRBJ1-5,TRBD1,few
CASTPGLNNEQFF,TGTGCCAGCACCCCAGGGTTGAACAATGAGCAGTTCTTC,TRBV6-1,TRBJ2-1,NA,NA
CASSFRANYGYTF,TGTGCCAGCAGTTTCCGGGCCAACTATGGCTACACCTTC,TRBV27,TRBJ1-2,NA,NA
CASSPTSGNYEQYF,TGTGCCAGCAGCCCGACTAGCGGGAACTACGAGCAGTACTTC,TRBV9,TRBJ2-7,TRBD2,NA
CASSFMQVENIQYF,TGTGCCAGCAGCTTCATGCAGGTTGAAAACATTCAGTACTTC,TRBV5-4,TRBJ2-4,NA,once
CASSVQGDNSPLHF,TGCGCCAGCAGTGTTCAGGGGGATAATTCACCCCTCCACTTT,TRBV5-1,TRBJ1-6,TRBD1,NA
CASSRGLAVEQYF,TGTGCCAGCAGTCGGGGACTAGCAGTTGAGCAGTACTTC,TRBV28,TRBJ2-7,TRBD2,NA
CASTDSNQPQHF,TGTGCCAGCACAGACAGTAATCAGCCCCAGCATTTT,TRBV28,TRBJ1-5,NA,NA
CASSLIRGRGYGYTF,TGTGCCAGCAGTTTAATTAGGGGGCGCGGGTATGGCTACACCTTC,TRBV28,TRBJ1-2,TRBD1,NA
CASSEAGYGYTF,TGTGCCAGCAGCGAGGCGGGATATGGCTACACCTTC,TRBV9,TRBJ1-2,NA,NA
CASSVREPSSWRIGPSSTDTQYF,TGTGCCAGCAGCGTTAGGGAGCCGTCGAGTTGGAGGATAGGACCATCTAGCACAGATACGCAGTATTTT,TRBV2,TRBJ2-3,NA,NA
CASSQGQGSYNEQFF,TGCGCCAGCAGCCAAGGGCAGGGGTCCTACAATGAGCAGTTCTTC,TRBV4-1,TRBJ2-1,NA,NA
CASSTRQGARAFF,TGTGCCAGCAGCACACGACAGGGGGCGCGAGCTTTCTTT,TRBV9,TRBJ1-1,TRBD1,NA
CASSLTIGDTQYF,TGTGCCAGCAGCTTAACGATCGGGGATACCCAGTACTTC,TRBV7-3,TRBJ2-5,NA,NA
CASSSTGAYEQYF,TGTGCCAGCAGCTCGACAGGGGCCTACGAGCAGTACTTC,TRBV7-2,TRBJ2-7,TRBD1,NA
CASSQATTNEKLFF,TGTGCCAGCAGCCAGGCGACAACTAATGAAAAACTGTTTTTT,TRBV14,TRBJ1-4,NA,NA
CASSDRDRGQVNTEAFF,TGTGCCAGCAGCGATAGGGACAGGGGGCAGGTGAACACTGAAGCTTTCTTT,TRBV27,TRBJ1-1,TRBD1,NA
CASSLGGGNEQFF,TGTGCCAGCAGCTTAGGAGGTGGGAATGAGCAGTTCTTC,TRBV7-7,TRBJ2-1,NA,NA
CASGQVAGEQYF,TGTGCCAGCGGCCAAGTGGCGGGCGAGCAGTACTTC,TRBV5-4,TRBJ2-7,NA,NA
CASQLRDTYYSGANVLTF,TGTGCCAGTCAACTCCGGGACACCTATTACTCTGGGGCCAACGTCCTGACTTTC,TRBV2,TRBJ2-6,NA,NA
CATSREAYGYTF,TGTGCCACCAGCAGGGAGGCCTATGGCTACACCTTC,TRBV15,TRBJ1-2,NA,NA